This T cell receptor (beta chain) appears in the sequencing data of a study of blood T cell repertoires in COVID-19 (dated by TCRdb to 2019 to 2021). Context from the whole study: Collaborator samples came from the United States, Italy and Spain and covered acute and convalescent phases of COVID-19. The material from the prospective study consisted of cDNA or gDNA derived from T cells, B-cell-depleted T cells, or PBMCs. Deeply sampled blood TCRbeta repertoires from subjects exposed to, actively infected with, or recovered from COVID-19 were included in the dataset. The repertoires were released in a freely available public database meant as a resource for research on the immune response to SARS-CoV-2. Samples came from the ongoing ImmuneRACE study (first 160 participants) plus 1,254 subjects from 6 global collaborators. The sample metadata nearly always contained a de-identified subject ID, COVID-19 status, age in years and sex. Where available, HLA class I and class II types were taken from metadata supplied by the sample provider and were not determined by assay-based typing.

As regards this clone: Its antigen is unknown. No much larger clone exists at a distance of one base, and base qualities are not known.

The immunoSEQ Assay, a bias-controlled multiplex PCR, was used to amplify TCRbeta CDR3 regions from genomic DNA. In the authors' own workflow: The number of nucleated cells in each sample was estimated by amplification of reference gene primers within the assay. To quantify the absolute abundance of each unique TCRbeta CDR3 rearrangement, sequence reads were collapsed and filtered. For each sample, productive Simpson clonality was calculated as the square root of Simpson's diversity index across productive rearrangements. TCRdb provides this immuneACCESS table in a form limited to in-frame rearrangements. Some clones are lacking; in checked studies, under half of them reflect an unresolved V gene, and why the rest are absent is not known. Clone size and V and J calls were adopted from that table, with D and trimming inferred from the DNA. For this sample there are approximately 200,000 clones; 88% appear just once. The leading ten clones occupy about 1% of the sample.

From a lookup of the germline V gene, CDR1 and CDR2 are MNHEY and SVGAGI. V lost 6 bases and J lost 6 bases, and the count of bases not matched to a germline gene is 9. The CDR3 has 14 amino acids, counting the end cysteine and phenylalanine. Kept here is only the CDR3 DNA, which spans 42 bases and is read in frame from base 1. The collaborating institutions used their own protocols to collect whole blood in K2EDTA tubes. For TCRbeta analysis, collaborators shipped samples as frozen whole blood, isolated PBMCs, or DNA extracted from either of those sample types. Findings and caveats that apply to the study as a whole: The quantity of clinical and demographic metadata differed by source and by participant and was supplied without curation.

Sequences were obtained from peripheral blood. The source is a man aged 30 to 45 with acute or convalescent COVID-19. Recombination joined TRBV6-5 with TRBJ2-7, with 9 bases matching TRBD2. The CDR3 here reads CASRQLAGWGEQYF. The nucleotide sequence is given as TGTGCCAGCAGACAACTAGCGGGTTGGGGCGAGCAGTACTTC.